In this sample, the clone carrying this T cell receptor (beta chain) turned up once. Original processing notes: Quantification of nucleated cells was approximated via reference gene primer amplification. TCRdb's copy holds only in-frame clones and misses some; the assay was immunoSEQ multiplex PCR. Clonal size and the V and J genes are those of that table, whereas D and trimming came from the DNA. The sample shows about 260,000 clones, approximately 87% of them seen only once. V lost 4 bases and J lost 4; bases outside the gene matches: 0. CDR3 length equals 12 residues. CDR1 is ENHRY, CDR2 SYGVKD, per germline. The data belong to a study of blood T cell repertoires in COVID-19. About the research overall: Italy, Spain and the United States were the sources of the convalescent and acute COVID-19 samples.

The chain uses TRBV10-3 and TRBJ2-7; 8 nucleotides match TRBD1. The sequenced sample was peripheral blood. The sequence was collected from a man between 60 and 70 years old who had recovered from COVID-19. The CDR3 DNA follows: TGTGCCATCAGTGGACAGGGGTACGAGCAGTACTTC. It specifies CAISGQGYEQYF.